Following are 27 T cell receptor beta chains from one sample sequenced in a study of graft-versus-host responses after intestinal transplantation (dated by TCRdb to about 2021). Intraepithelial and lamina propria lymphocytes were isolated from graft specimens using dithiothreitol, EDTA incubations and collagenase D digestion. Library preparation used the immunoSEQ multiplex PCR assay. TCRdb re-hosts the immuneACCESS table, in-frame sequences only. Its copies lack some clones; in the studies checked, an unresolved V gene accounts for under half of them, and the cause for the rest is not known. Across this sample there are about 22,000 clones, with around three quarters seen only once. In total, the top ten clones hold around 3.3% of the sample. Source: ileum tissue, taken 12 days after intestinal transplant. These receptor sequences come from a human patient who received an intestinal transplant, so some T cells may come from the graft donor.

This CDR3 reads CASSMTGTSGHEQFF. CDR3 coding DNA: TGTGCCAGCAGCATGACCGGGACTAGTGGCCATGAGCAGTTCTTC. The gene calls are TRBV7-3 and TRBJ2-1; 8 bases agree with TRBD2. The CDR3 is 15 residues long. V lost 5 bases to trimming and J lost 8 bases; unmatched junction nucleotides: 11. Germline CDR1 is SGHTA and CDR2 is FQGTGA.

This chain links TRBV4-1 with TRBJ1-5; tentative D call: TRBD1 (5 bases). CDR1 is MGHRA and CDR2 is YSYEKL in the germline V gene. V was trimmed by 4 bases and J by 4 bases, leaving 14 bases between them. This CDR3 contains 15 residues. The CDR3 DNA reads TGCGCCAGCAGCCTCTCAGGGTGGGAAAATCAGCCCCAGCATTTT. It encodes CASSLSGWENQPQHF.

CDR3 bases: TGTGCCAGCAGTCAGGGGGAAAACATTCAGTACTTC. This gives the protein CASSQGENIQYF. This sequence joins TRBV28 and TRBJ2-4; 7 nucleotides match TRBD1. V was pared by 5 bases and J by 5 bases, with 0 bases of the junction left unmatched. The CDR3 runs to 12 residues. Germline V lookup: CDR1 MDHEN, CDR2 SYDVKM.

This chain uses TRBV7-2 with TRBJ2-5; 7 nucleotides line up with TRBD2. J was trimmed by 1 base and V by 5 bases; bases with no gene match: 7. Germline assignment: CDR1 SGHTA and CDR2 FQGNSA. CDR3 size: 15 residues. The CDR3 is CASSPRWGGQETQYF. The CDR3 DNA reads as TGTGCCAGCAGCCCCCGGTGGGGGGGCCAAGAGACCCAGTACTTC. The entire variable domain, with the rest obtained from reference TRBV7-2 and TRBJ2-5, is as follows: GAGVSQSPSNKVTEKGKDVELRCDPISGHTALYWYRQSLGQGLEFLIYFQGNSAPDKSGLPSDRFSAERTGGSVSTLTIQRTQQEDSAVYLCASSPRWGGQETQYFGPGTRLLVL.

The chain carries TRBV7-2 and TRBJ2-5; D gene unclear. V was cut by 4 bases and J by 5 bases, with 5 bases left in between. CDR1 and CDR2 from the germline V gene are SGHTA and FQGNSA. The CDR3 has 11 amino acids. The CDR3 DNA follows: TGTGCCAGCAGCTCACTCGAGACCCAGTACTTC. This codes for CASSSLETQYF. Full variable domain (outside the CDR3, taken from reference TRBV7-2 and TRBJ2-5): GAGVSQSPSNKVTEKGKDVELRCDPISGHTALYWYRQSLGQGLEFLIYFQGNSAPDKSGLPSDRFSAERTGGSVSTLTIQRTQQEDSAVYLCASSSLETQYFGPGTRLLVL.

In DNA, the CDR3 is TGTGCCAGCAGTAAGGACAGGGGGCCCTCCTACGAGCAGTACTTC. Translated, it gives CASSKDRGPSYEQYF. The chain employs TRBV6-1 and TRBJ2-7, with 11 bases lining up with TRBD1. The V gene end was trimmed by 5 bases and the J gene end by 0 bases; junction bases not matched to a gene: 3. This CDR3 has 15 amino acids. CDR1 and CDR2 (germline): MNHNS, SASEGT.

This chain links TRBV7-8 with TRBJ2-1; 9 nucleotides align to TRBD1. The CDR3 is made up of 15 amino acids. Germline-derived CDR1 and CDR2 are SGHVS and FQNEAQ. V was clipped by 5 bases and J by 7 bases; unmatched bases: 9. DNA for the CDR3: TGTGCCAGCAGCCACCTCGGGACAGGGTTGAATGAGCAGTTCTTC. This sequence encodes CASSHLGTGLNEQFF.

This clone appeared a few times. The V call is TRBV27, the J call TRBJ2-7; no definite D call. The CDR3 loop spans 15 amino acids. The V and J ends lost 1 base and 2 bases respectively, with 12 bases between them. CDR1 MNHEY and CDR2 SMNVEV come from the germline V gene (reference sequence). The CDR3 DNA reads TGTGCCAGCAGTTTATTGGCCCGCAACCCCTACGAGCAGTACTTC. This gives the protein CASSLLARNPYEQYF.

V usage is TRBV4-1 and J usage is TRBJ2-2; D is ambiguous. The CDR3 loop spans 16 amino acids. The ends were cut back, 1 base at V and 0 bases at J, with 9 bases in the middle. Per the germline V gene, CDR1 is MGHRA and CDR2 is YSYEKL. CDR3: CASSQATGANTGELFF. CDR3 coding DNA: TGCGCCAGCAGCCAAGCGACTGGAGCGAACACCGGGGAGCTGTTTTTT.

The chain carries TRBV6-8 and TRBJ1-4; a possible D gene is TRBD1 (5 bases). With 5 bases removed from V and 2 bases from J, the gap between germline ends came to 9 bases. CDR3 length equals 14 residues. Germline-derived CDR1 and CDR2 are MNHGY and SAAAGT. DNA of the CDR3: TGTGCCAGCAGTCTACACAGGACTAATGAAAAACTGTTTTTT. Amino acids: CASSLHRTNEKLFF.

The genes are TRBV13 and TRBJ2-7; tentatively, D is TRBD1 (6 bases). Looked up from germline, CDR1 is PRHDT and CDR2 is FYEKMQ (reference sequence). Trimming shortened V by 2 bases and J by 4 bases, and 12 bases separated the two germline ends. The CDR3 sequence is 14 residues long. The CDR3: CASSLSGGSYEQYF. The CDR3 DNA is TGTGCCAGCAGCTTATCTGGGGGCAGTTACGAGCAGTACTTC.

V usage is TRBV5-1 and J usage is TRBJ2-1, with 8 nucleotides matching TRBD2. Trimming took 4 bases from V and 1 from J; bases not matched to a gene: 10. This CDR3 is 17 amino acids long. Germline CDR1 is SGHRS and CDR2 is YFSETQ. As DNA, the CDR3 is TGCGCCAGCAGCGGAGCGGGGGCTAGCGTATCCTACAATGAGCAGTTCTTC. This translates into CASSGAGASVSYNEQFF.

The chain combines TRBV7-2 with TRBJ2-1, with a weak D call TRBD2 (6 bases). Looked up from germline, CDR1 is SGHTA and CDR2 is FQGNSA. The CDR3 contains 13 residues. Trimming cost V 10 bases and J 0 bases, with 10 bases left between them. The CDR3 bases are TGTGCCACCTCCGGGAGCTCCTACAATGAGCAGTTCTTC. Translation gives CATSGSSYNEQFF.

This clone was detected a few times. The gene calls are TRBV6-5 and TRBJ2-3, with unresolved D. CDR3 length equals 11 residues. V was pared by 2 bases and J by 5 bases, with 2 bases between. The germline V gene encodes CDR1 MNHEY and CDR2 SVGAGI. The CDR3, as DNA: TGTGCCAGCAGTTACCAAGATACGCAGTATTTT. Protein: CASSYQDTQYF.

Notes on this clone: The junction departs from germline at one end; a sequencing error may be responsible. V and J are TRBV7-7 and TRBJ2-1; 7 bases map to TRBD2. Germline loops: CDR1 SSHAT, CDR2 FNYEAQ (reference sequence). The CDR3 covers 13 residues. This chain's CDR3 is CASSLARGNEQFF. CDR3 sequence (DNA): TGTGCTAGCAGCTTAGCGCGGGGGAATGAGCAGTTCTTC. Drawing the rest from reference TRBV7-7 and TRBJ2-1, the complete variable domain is GAGVSQSPRYKVTKRGQDVTLRCDPISSHATLYWYQQALGQGPEFLTYFNYEAQPDKSGLPSDRFSAERPEGSISTLTIQRTEQRDSAMYRCASSLARGNEQFFGPGTRLTVL.

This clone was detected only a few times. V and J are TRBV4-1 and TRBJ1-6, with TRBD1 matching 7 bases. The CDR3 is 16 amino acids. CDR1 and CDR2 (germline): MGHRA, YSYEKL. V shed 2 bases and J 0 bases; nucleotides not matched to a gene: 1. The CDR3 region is CASSQRDSSYNSPLHF. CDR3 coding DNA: TGCGCCAGCAGCCAACGGGACAGCTCCTATAATTCACCCCTCCACTTT.

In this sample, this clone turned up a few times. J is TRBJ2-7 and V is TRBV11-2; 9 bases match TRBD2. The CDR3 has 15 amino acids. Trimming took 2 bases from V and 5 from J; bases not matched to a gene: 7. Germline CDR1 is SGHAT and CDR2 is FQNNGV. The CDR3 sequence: CASSLSSGVVHEQYF. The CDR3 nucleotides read TGTGCCAGCAGCTTATCTAGCGGGGTCGTCCACGAGCAGTACTTC.

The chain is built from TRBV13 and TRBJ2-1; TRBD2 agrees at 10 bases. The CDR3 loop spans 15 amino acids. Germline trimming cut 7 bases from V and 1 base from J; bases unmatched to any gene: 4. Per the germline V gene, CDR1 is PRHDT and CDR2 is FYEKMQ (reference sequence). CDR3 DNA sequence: TGTGCCAGCACCGGACTAGCGGCTTCCTACAATGAGCAGTTCTTC. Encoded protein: CASTGLAASYNEQFF.

The CDR3, as DNA: TGTGCCAGCAGTTTATTCAGAGCGGGGTCCTGGGACTATGGCTACACCTTC. Its translation: CASSLFRAGSWDYGYTF. The V and J genes are TRBV28 and TRBJ1-2; D is ambiguous. Trimming removed 1 base from V and 3 bases from J, with 18 bases in between. Germline CDR1 MDHEN, CDR2 SYDVKM. This CDR3 is 17 amino acids long.

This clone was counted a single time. The CDR3 spells CASSVGTTPSADTQYF. Written as DNA, the CDR3 is TGTGCCAGCAGCGTAGGGACTACCCCATCAGCAGATACGCAGTATTTT. This sequence joins TRBV9 and TRBJ2-3; D perhaps matches TRBD2 (6 bases). V dropped 0 bases and J dropped 4 bases, with 15 bases sitting between them. Germline values: CDR1 SGDLS, CDR2 YYNGEE. The length of the CDR3 is 16 residues.

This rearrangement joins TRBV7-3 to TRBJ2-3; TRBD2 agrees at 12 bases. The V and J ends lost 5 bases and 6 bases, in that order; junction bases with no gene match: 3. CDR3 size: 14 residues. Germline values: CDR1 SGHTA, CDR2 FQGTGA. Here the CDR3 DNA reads TGTGCCAGCAGCGCTAGCGGGAGGGTCGATACGCAGTATTTT. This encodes CASSASGRVDTQYF.

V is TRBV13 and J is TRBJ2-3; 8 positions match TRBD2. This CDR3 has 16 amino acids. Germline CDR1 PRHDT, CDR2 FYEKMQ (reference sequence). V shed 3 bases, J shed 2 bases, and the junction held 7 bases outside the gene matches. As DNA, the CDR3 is TGTGCCAGCAGCTTGAGGAGCGGGGGCCCCACAGATACGCAGTATTTT. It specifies CASSLRSGGPTDTQYF.

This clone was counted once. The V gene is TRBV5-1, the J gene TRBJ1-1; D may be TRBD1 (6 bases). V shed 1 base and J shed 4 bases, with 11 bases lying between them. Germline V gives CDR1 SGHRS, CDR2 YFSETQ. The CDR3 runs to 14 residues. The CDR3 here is CASSLTGWITEAFF. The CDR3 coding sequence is TGCGCCAGCAGCTTGACAGGGTGGATCACTGAAGCTTTCTTT.

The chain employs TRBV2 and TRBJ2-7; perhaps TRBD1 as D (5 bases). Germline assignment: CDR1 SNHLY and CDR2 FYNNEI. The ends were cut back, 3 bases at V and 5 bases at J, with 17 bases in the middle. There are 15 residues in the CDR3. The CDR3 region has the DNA TGTGCCAGCAGTGAGTCGTCAGGGAATCTCGACGAGCAGTACTTC. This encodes CASSESSGNLDEQYF.

The CDR3 reads CASSRQGLNTEAFF. The CDR3 region has the DNA TGTGCCAGCTCACGACAGGGATTGAACACTGAAGCTTTCTTT. The V call is TRBV18, the J call TRBJ1-1, with 7 bases that match TRBD1. From germline, CDR1 is KGHSH and CDR2 LQKENI. Trimming took 4 bases from V and 0 from J; bases not matched to a gene: 2. CDR3 length: 14 amino acids. Full variable domain (remainder filled in from reference TRBV18 and TRBJ1-1): NAGVMQNPRHLVRRRGQEARLRCSPMKGHSHVYWYRQLPEEGLKFMVYLQKENIIDESGMPKERFSAEFPKEGPSILRIQQVVRGDSAAYFCASSRQGLNTEAFFGQGTRLTVV.

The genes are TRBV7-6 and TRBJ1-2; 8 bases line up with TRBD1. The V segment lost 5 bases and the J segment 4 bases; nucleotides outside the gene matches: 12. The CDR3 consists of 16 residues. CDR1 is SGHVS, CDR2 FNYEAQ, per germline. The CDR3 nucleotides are TGTGCCAGCAGCGCGGACAGGGAAGGGGGAGCCTATGGCTACACCTTC. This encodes CASSADREGGAYGYTF.

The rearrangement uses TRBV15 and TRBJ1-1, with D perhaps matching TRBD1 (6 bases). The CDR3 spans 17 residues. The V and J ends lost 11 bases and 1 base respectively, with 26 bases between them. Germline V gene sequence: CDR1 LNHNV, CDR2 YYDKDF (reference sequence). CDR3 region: CAPKRVTGSPENTEAFF. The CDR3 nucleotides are TGTGCCCCCAAAAGAGTGACAGGCTCGCCTGAGAACACTGAAGCTTTCTTT.